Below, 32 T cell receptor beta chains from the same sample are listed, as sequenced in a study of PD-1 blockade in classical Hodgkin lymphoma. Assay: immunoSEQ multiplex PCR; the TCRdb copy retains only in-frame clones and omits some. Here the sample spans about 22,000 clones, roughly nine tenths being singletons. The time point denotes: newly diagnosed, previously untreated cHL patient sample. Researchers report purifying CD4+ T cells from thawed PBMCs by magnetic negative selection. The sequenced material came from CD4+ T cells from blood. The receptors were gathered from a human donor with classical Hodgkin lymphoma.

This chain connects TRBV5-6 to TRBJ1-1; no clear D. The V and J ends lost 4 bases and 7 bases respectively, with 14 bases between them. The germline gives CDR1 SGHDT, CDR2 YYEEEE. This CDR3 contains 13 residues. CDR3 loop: CASSVRPGVEAFF. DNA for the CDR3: TGTGCCAGCAGCGTCCGTCCTGGTGTTGAAGCTTTCTTT. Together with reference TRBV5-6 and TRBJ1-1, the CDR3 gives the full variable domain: DAGVTQSPTHLIKTRGQQVTLRCSPKSGHDTVSWYQQALGQGPQFIFQYYEEEERQRGNFPDRFSGHQFPNYSSELNVNALLLGDSALYLCASSVRPGVEAFFGQGTRLTVV.

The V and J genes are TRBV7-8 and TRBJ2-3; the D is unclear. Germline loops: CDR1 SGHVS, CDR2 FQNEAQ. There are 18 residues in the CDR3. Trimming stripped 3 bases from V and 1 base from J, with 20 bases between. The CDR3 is CASSFYFRADRGTDTQYF. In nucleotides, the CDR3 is TGTGCCAGCAGCTTTTACTTCCGTGCGGACCGAGGCACAGATACGCAGTATTTT.

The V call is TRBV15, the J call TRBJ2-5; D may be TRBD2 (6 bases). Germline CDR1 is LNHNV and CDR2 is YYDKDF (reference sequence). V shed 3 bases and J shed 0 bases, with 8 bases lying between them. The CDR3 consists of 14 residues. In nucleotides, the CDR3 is TGTGCCACCAGCAGTTGGGGGGACCAAGAGACCCAGTACTTC. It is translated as CATSSWGDQETQYF. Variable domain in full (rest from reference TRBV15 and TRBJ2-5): DAMVIQNPRYQVTQFGKPVTLSCSQTLNHNVMYWYQQKSSQAPKLLFHYYDKDFNNEADTPDNFQSRRPNTSFCFLDIRSPGLGDTAMYLCATSSWGDQETQYFGPGTRLLVL.

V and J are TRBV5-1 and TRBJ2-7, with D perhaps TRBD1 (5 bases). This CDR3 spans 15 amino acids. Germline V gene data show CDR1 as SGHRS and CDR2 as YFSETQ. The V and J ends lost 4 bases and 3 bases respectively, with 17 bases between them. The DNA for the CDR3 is TGCGCCAGCAGCGGATTGGGGCGAGGAAACTACGAGCAGTACTTC. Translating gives CASSGLGRGNYEQYF.

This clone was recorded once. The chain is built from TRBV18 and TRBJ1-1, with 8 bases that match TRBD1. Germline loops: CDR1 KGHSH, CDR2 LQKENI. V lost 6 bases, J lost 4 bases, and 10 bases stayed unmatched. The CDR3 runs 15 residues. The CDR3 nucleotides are TGTGCCAGCTCGGATCAGGGGGCTAGGGGCACTGAAGCTTTCTTT. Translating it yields CASSDQGARGTEAFF.

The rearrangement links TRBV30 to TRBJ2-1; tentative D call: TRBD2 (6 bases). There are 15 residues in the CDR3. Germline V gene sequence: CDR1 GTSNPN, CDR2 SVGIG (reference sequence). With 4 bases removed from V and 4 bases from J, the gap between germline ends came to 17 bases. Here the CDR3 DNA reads TGTGCCTGGACGTCGGGAGTAGAGGCTTACAATGAGCAGTTCTTC. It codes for CAWTSGVEAYNEQFF. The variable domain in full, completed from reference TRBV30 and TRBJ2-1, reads SQTIHQWPATLVQPVGSPLSLECTVEGTSNPNLYWYRQAAGRGLQLLFYSVGIGQISSEVPQNLSASRPQDRQFILSSKKLLLSDSGFYLCAWTSGVEAYNEQFFGPGTRLTVL.

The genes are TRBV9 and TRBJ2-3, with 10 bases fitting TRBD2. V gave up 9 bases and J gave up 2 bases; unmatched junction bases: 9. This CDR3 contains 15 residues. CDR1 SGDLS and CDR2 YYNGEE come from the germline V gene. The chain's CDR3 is CATSISGGPTDTQYF. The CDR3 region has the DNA TGTGCCACATCCATTAGCGGGGGGCCCACAGATACGCAGTATTTT.

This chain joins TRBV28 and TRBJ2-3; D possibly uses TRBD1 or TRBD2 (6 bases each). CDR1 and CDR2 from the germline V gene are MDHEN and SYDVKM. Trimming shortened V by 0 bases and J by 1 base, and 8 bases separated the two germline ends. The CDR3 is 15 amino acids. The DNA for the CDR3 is TGTGCCAGCAGTTTATGGGGGGGCGGCACAGATACGCAGTATTTT. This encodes CASSLWGGGTDTQYF.

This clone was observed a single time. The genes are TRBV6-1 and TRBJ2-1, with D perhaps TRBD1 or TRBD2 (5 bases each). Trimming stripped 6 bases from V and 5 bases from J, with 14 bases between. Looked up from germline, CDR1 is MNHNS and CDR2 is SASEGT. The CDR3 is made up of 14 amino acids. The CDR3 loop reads CASSPTGTNNEQFF. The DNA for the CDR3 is TGTGCCAGCAGCCCCACCGGGACCAACAATGAGCAGTTCTTC.

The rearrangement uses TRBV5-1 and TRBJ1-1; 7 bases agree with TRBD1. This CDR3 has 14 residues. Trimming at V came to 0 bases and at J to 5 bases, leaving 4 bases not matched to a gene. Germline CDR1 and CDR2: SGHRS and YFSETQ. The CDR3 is CASSLAGRGTEAFF. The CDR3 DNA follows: TGCGCCAGCAGCTTGGCGGGCAGGGGGACTGAAGCTTTCTTT.

The CDR3 DNA sequence: TGTGCCAGCAGCCCCGGCGTTTGGGGCAATCAGCCCCAGCATTTT. Translating gives CASSPGVWGNQPQHF. The V gene is TRBV7-9, the J gene TRBJ1-5; D unresolved. The ends were cut back, 5 bases at V and 2 bases at J, with 13 bases in the middle. The germline V gene encodes CDR1 SEHNR and CDR2 FQNEAQ (reference sequence). The CDR3 covers 15 residues.

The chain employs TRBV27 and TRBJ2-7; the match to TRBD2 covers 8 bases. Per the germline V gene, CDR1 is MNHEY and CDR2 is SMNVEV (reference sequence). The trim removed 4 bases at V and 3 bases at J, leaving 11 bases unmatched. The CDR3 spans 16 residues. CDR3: CASSSGKAGARYEQYF. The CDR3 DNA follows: TGTGCCAGCAGTTCGGGTAAAGCGGGAGCCCGCTACGAGCAGTACTTC.

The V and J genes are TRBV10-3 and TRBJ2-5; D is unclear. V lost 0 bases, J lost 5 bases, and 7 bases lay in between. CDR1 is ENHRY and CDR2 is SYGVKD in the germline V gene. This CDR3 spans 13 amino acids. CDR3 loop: CAISESGWETQYF. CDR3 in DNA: TGTGCCATCAGTGAGTCAGGGTGGGAGACCCAGTACTTC.

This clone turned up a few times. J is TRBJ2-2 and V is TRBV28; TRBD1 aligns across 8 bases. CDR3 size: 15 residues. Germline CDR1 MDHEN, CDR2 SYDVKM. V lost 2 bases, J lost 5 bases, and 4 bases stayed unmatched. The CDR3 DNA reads TGTGCCAGCAGTTTAGCAGGGGGCGCGACCGGGGAGCTGTTTTTT. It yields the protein CASSLAGGATGELFF.

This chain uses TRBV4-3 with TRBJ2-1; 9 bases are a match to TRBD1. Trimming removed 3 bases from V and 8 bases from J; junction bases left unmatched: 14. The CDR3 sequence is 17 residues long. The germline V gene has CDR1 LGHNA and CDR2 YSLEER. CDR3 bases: TGCGCCAGCAGCCAGGGGACAGGGCTTAGGGGTGGCGATGAGCAGTTCTTC. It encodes CASSQGTGLRGGDEQFF.

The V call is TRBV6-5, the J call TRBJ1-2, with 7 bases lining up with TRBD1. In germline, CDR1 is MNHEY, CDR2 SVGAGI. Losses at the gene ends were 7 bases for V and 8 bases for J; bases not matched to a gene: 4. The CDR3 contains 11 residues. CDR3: CASTQGGGYTF. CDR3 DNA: TGTGCCAGCACTCAGGGGGGCGGCTACACCTTC.

The CDR3 bases are TGTGCCAGCAGTCAGGTGTGGGGGGAGCAGTACTTC. This sequence encodes CASSQVWGEQYF. The gene calls are TRBV28 and TRBJ2-7; D is perhaps TRBD1 or TRBD2 (5 bases each). The germline V gene has CDR1 MDHEN and CDR2 SYDVKM. Trimming removed 5 bases from V and 7 bases from J, with 12 bases in between. The CDR3 has 12 residues. The full variable domain, with the rest looked up from reference TRBV28 and TRBJ2-7, is DVKVTQSSRYLVKRTGEKVFLECVQDMDHENMFWYRQDPGLGLRLIYFSYDVKMKEKGDIPEGYSVSREKKERFSLILESASTNQTSMYLCASSQVWGEQYFGPGTRLTVT.

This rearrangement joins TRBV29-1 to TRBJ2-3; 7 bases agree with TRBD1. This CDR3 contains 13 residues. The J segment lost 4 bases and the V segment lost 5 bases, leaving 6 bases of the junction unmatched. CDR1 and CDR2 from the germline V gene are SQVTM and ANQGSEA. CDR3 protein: CSVRTGVADTQYF. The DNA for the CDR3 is TGCAGCGTTAGGACAGGAGTAGCAGATACGCAGTATTTT.

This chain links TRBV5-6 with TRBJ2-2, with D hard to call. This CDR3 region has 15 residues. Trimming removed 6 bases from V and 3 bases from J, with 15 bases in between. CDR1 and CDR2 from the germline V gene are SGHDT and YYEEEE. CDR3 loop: CASTQLFRDTGELFF. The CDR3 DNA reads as TGTGCCAGCACCCAACTTTTTCGGGACACCGGGGAGCTGTTTTTT.

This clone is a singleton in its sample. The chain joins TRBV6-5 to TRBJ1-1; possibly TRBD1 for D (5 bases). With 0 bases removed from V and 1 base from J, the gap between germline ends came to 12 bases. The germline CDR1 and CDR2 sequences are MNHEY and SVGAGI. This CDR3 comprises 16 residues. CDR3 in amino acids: CASSYSMFGANTEAFF. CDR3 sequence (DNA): TGTGCCAGCAGTTACTCGATGTTCGGGGCGAACACTGAAGCTTTCTTT.

Here the CDR3 reads CASSLTPGRADTQYF. Written as DNA, the CDR3 is TGTGCCAGCAGCTTAACCCCCGGACGGGCAGATACGCAGTATTTT. This chain links TRBV7-8 with TRBJ2-3, with no clear D. CDR3 size: 15 residues. Trimming shortened V by 2 bases and J by 4 bases, and 13 bases separated the two germline ends. CDR1 SGHVS and CDR2 FQNEAQ come from the germline V gene.

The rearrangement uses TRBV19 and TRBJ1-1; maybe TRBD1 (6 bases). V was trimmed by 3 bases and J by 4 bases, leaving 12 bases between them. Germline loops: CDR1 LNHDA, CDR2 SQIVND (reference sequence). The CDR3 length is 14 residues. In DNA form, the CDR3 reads TGTGCCAGTAGTATGCCAGGGGTTTTCACTGAAGCTTTCTTT. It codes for CASSMPGVFTEAFF. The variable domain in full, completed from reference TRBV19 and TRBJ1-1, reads DGGITQSPKYLFRKEGQNVTLSCEQNLNHDAMYWYRQDPGQGLRLIYYSQIVNDFQKGDIAEGYSVSREKKESFPLTVTSAQKNPTAFYLCASSMPGVFTEAFFGQGTRLTVV.

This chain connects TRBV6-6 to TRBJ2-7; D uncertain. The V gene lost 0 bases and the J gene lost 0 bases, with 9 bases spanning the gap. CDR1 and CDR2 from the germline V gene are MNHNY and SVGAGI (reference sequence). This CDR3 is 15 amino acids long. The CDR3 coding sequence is TGTGCCAGCAGTTACTCTGATGGCATCTCCTACGAGCAGTACTTC. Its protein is CASSYSDGISYEQYF.

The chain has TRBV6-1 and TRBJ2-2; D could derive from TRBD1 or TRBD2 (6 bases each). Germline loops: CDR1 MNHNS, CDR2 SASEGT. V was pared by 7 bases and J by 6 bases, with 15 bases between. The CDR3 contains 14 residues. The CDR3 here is CASTGAPGSGELFF. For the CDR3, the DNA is TGTGCCAGCACGGGGGCGCCAGGGTCCGGGGAGCTGTTTTTT.

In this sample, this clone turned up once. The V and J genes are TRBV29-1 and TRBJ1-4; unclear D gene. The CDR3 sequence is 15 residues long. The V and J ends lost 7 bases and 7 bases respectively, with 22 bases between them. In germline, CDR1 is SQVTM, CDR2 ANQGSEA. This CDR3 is CSAGGVGGMAEKLFF. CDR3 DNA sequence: TGCAGCGCCGGAGGTGTTGGCGGGATGGCTGAAAAACTGTTTTTT.

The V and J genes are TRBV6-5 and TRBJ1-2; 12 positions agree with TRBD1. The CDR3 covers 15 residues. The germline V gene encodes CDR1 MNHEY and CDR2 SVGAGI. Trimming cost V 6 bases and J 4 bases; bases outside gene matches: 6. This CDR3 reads CASRPGTGGAYGYTF. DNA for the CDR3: TGTGCCAGCAGACCCGGGACAGGGGGCGCCTATGGCTACACCTTC.

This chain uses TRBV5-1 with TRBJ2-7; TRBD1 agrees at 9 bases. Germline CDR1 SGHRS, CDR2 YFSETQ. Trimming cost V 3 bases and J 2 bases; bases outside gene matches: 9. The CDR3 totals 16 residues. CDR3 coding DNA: TGCGCCAGCAGCTACCATCCGGGACAGGGAACCTACGAGCAGTACTTC. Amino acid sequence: CASSYHPGQGTYEQYF.

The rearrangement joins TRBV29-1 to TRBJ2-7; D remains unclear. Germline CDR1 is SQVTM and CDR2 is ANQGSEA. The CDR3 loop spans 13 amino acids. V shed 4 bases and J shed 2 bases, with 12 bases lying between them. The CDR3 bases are TGCAGCGTTGCCCCGGGTAATGCCTACGAGCAGTACTTC. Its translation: CSVAPGNAYEQYF.

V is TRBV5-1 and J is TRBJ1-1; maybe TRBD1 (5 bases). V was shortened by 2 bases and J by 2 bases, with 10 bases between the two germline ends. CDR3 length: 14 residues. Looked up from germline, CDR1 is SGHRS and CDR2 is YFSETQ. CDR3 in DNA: TGCGCCAGCAGCTTTGTGGGGGACAACACTGAAGCTTTCTTT. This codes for CASSFVGDNTEAFF.

As DNA, the CDR3 is TGCGCCAGCAGGATAGGACAGAACACTGAAGCTTTCTTT. Protein: CASRIGQNTEAFF. The chain joins TRBV5-1 to TRBJ1-1; D possibly corresponds to TRBD1 (5 bases). This CDR3 contains 13 residues. Per the germline V gene, CDR1 is SGHRS and CDR2 is YFSETQ. Trimming shortened V by 5 bases and J by 1 base, and 9 bases separated the two germline ends.

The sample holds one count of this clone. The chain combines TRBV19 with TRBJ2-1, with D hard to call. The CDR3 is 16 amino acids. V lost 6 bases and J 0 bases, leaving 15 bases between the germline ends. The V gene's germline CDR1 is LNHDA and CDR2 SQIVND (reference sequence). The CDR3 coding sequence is TGTGCCAGTAGCGGAGACTTCTCGAGCTCCTACAATGAGCAGTTCTTC. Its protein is CASSGDFSSSYNEQFF.

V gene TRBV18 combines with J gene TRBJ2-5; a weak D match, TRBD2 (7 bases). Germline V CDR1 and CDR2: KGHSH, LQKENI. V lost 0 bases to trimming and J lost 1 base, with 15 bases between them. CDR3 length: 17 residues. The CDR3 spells CASSPPVGGLIQETQYF. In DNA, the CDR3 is TGTGCCAGCTCACCACCGGTCGGGGGGCTTATCCAAGAGACCCAGTACTTC.